The clone carrying this T cell receptor (beta chain) has only one observation. Assay: immunoSEQ multiplex PCR; the TCRdb copy retains only in-frame clones and omits some. The sample lists 70,000 to 90,000 clones, roughly 92% occurring once. The record originates from a study of technical replicates of blood from a handful of donors. The clonotype was recovered from a human donor in good health. Sequencing used T cells isolated from PBMCs.

The CDR3 spells CASSLRTGNTGELFF. CDR3 sequence (DNA): TGTGCCAGCAGCCTCAGGACAGGGAACACCGGGGAGCTGTTTTTT. This chain links TRBV7-9 with TRBJ2-2; 7 nucleotides match TRBD1. The CDR3 sequence is 15 residues long. Germline assignment: CDR1 SEHNR and CDR2 FQNEAQ (reference sequence). V lost 5 bases and J lost 1; bases outside the gene matches: 4.